This T cell receptor beta chain derives from a study of cytomegalovirus exposure and HLA in healthy donors. Use of 60 Vbeta and 13 Jbeta primers characterized the PCR. Sequencing used immunoSEQ multiplex PCR; TCRdb keeps in-frame clones, though not all of them. The data show 90,000 or so clones, with around 79% seen just once and 4.5% to 7% held by the top ten. There are a few counts of this clone. J was trimmed by 1 base and V by 3 bases; bases with no gene match: 11. This CDR3 contains 17 residues. The germline CDR1 and CDR2 sequences are SGHAT and FQNNGV. This TCR derives from a female donor in good health and CMV-seronegative. Sample: PBMCs. The chain employs TRBV11-2 and TRBJ1-1; 7 bases are shared with TRBD1. CDR3 coding DNA: TGTGCCAGCAGCTTCAGGGGGTTTACCGACAAGAACACTGAAGCTTTCTTT. Translated: CASSFRGFTDKNTEAFF. The whole variable domain, filled in from reference TRBV11-2 and TRBJ1-1, reads EAGVAQSPRYKIIEKRQSVAFWCNPISGHATLYWYQQILGQGPKLLIQFQNNGVVDDSQLPKDRFSAERLKGVDSTLKIQPAKLEDSAVYLCASSFRGFTDKNTEAFFGQGTRLTVV.